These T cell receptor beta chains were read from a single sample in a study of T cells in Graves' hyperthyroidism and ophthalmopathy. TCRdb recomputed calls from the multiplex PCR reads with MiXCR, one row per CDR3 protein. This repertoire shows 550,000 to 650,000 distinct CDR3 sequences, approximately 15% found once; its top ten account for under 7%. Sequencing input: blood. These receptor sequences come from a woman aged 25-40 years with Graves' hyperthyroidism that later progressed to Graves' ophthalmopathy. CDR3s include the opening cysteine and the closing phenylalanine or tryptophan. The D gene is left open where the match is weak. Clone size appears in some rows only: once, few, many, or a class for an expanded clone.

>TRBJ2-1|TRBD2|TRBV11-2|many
CASSLHRTSGNEQFF
TGTGCCAGCAGCTTGCATCGGACTAGCGGCAATGAGCAGTTCTTC
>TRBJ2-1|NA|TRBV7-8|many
CASSLVGSGVSSYNEQFF
TGTGCCAGCAGCTTAGTCGGTAGCGGAGTTAGCTCCTACAATGAGCAGTTCTTC
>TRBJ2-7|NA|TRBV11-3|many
CASTSQGGSDTLYEQYF
TGTGCCAGCACCTCGCAAGGAGGTAGTGATACCCTCTACGAGCAGTACTTC
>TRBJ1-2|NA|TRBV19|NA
CASSIRGGSRSYTF
TGTGCCAGTAGTATACGAGGCGGATCCCGGAGCTACACCTTC
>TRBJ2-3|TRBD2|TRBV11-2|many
CASSSSGSTDTQYF
TGTGCCAGCAGTTCTAGCGGGAGCACAGATACGCAGTATTTT
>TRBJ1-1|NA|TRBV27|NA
CASGGLTQGTTEAFF
TGTGCCAGCGGGGGGCTCACCCAGGGGACTACTGAAGCTTTCTTT
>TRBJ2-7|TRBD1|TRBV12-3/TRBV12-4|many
CASSAGQGYEQYF
TGTGCCAGCAGTGCGGGACAGGGCTACGAGCAGTACTTC
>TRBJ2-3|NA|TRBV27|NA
CASSSRGHRLDTQYF
TGTGCCAGCAGTTCCCGAGGACACCGATTGGATACGCAGTATTTT
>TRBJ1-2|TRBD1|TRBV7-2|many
CASSLMTGGDFTGYTF
TGTGCCAGCAGCTTGATGACAGGGGGCGACTTCACGGGCTACACCTTC
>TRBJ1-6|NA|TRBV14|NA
CASSQVGPPINSPLHF
TGTGCCAGCAGCCAAGTTGGACCGCCGATTAATTCACCCCTCCACTTT
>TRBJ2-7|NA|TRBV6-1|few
CASRTPYGQYF
TGTGCCAGCAGGACACCTTACGGGCAGTACTTC
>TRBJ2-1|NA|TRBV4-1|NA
CASSQAATGNEQFF
TGCGCCAGCAGCCAAGCAGCGACGGGTAATGAGCAGTTCTTC
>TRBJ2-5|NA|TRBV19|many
CASSMAWESAGFYQETQYF
TGTGCCAGTAGTATGGCTTGGGAGTCGGCTGGATTCTACCAAGAGACCCAGTACTTC
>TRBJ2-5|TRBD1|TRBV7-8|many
CASSVRRDRGRFETQYF
TGTGCCAGCAGCGTACGCCGGGACAGGGGGCGGTTTGAGACCCAGTACTTC
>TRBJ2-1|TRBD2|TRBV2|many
CASSGTSGSYNEQFF
TGTGCCAGCAGTGGGACTAGCGGCTCCTACAATGAGCAGTTCTTC
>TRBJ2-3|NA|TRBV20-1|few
CSAALSGTSDTQYF
TGCAGTGCCGCCCTAAGCGGAACTTCAGATACGCAGTATTTT
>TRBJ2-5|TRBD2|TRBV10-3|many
CAIRRLAQETQYF
TGTGCCATCAGGAGACTAGCCCAAGAGACCCAGTACTTC
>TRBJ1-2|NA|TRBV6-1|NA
CASSFQAGSGYGYTF
TGTGCCAGCAGCTTTCAGGCAGGCAGCGGGTATGGCTACACCTTC
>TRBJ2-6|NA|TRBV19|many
CASSTSRPVSGANVLTF
TGTGCCAGTAGTACCTCCCGGCCAGTCTCTGGGGCCAACGTCCTGACTTTC
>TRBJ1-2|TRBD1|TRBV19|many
CASKGWDRAETYGYTF
TGTGCCAGTAAAGGATGGGACAGGGCCGAGACTTATGGCTACACCTTC